Included here is one T cell receptor beta chain sequence, with context. The table lists this clone with many counts. It has no known antigen specificity. Germline and junction disagree at one end, which may indicate a read error. Coverage ceases 3 residues before the CDR3 finishes, and the germline J gene fills in the end. The source of the sample is a study of T cell clonality in common variable immunodeficiency (dated by TCRdb to about 2015). Overall study outcomes, separate from this receptor: Patient heterogeneity within the CVID cohort put limits on correlating repertoire features with clinical complications. Compared with healthy controls, CVID subjects showed increased TCRbeta clonality (t-test p = 0.018), a feature most characteristic of about a third of subjects. Fewer deletions and N-nucleotide insertions were reportedly observed in CVID TCRbeta sequences, and highly modified clones with 13 or more V deletions were reportedly absent from CVID TCRbeta sequences. Healthy controls shared more TCRbeta clones with each other than CVID subjects shared among themselves (p < 0.0001). According to the authors, finding the cause of the higher clonality in CVID would require sequencing the repertoires of T cell subpopulations. Despite equal DNA input, controls averaged around 87,000 unique sequences per sample versus roughly 30,000 in CVID samples.

Predominantly Caucasian heritage was noted among both the CVID patients and the healthy controls. Heparinized peripheral whole blood samples of about 5 to 8.5 ml were collected from each donor. Genomic DNA from adults with common variable immune deficiency (CVID) and from healthy adult controls was the source for sequencing TCRbeta CDR3 repertoires. There were around 22 healthy adult volunteers in the control group (around twelve female and ten or so male), ranging in age from 23 to 66 years, with a mean age of about 36. Diluted blood was subjected to density centrifugation over Hypaque 1077 or Ficoll-Paque for isolation of peripheral blood mononuclear cells. Unsorted mononuclear cells served as the source of genomic DNA, which was extracted either by Qiagen column purification or by a centrifugation-based method. For sequencing input, CVID and control samples contributed equivalent amounts of genomic DNA. For every sample, a 60 bp segment covering the rearranged TCRbeta CDR3 region was amplified and then sequenced. The immunoSEQ assay, a bias-corrected multiplex PCR combined with high-throughput sequencing, was used to amplify TCRbeta. Regarding the original processing steps: Each unique nucleotide sequence was treated as a clone and annotated with V, D and J genes, copy number and frequency. Sequences were labeled productive if in frame, and non-productive if out of frame or containing stop codons. As previously described, Shannon's entropy was used to calculate clonality. Mean CDR3 Kyte-Doolittle hydropathy was derived from the predicted amino acid sequences of productive clones. The R hclust function was used to hierarchically cluster scaled V gene usage with Manhattan distance and complete linkage. Sharing of clones by CDR3 amino acid sequence was evaluated through resampling of 12 repertoires per group over 100 rounds. Repertoires were searched for approximately 70 published EBV-specific and about 240 published CMV-specific TCRbeta sequences. After two CVID samples that produced fewer than 10,000 sequences were dropped from the analysis, a few dozen CVID repertoires remained. TCRdb limited this immuneACCESS table to in-frame rearrangements with V and J called. A share of clones is missing; checked studies link under half to unresolved V genes, and the rest is unexplained. V and J calls and clone size come straight from that table; D and trimming were deduced from the DNA. The table for this sample lists more than 35,000 clones, none of them counted only once. Approximately 0.94% of the sample lies in the top ten.

The CDR3 contains 15 residues, cysteine and phenylalanine counted. Only the CDR3 bases that were read are kept: 36 of them, in frame from base 1. From a lookup of the germline V gene (reference sequence), CDR1 and CDR2 are SSHAT and FNYEAQ. The rearrangement joined TRBV7-7 to TRBJ2-5; TRBD1 could be the D gene, as 6 bases match. The material sequenced was peripheral blood mononuclear cells. The TCR originated in a person between 18 and 69 years old in good health. The CDR3 bases that were read are TGTGCTAGCACCCCAAGTGCAGGGGCCGGGGAGACC. Its protein reads: CASTPSAGAGET. The complete CDR3 reads CASTPSAGAGETQYF.